What follows is one T cell receptor beta chain and its context. This clone has a single count. The antigen this receptor binds is unknown. Per-nucleotide qualities are absent, and no much larger clonotype sits a single base away. Enrolling through a virtual design, the prospective study's participants ranged in age from roughly 18 to 90 years and lived across approximately 25 United States geographic areas. In the prospective study, participants were assigned to cohorts based on the clinical history participants reported in a screening survey and a study questionnaire. Mobile phlebotomists in the prospective study collected whole blood, serum and a nasopharyngeal or oropharyngeal swab from every participant. Additional blood draws and questionnaires over an approximately two-month period could optionally be provided by prospective study participants. Blood samples from the prospective study were shipped frozen or at room temperature prior to DNA extraction.

TCRbeta CDR3 regions were amplified from genomic DNA by means of the immunoSEQ Assay, a bias-controlled multiplex PCR. The authors' pipeline ran thus. Within the assay, amplification of reference gene primers was used to estimate how many nucleated cells each sample contained. To quantify the absolute abundance of each unique TCRbeta CDR3 rearrangement, sequence reads were collapsed and filtered. Productive Simpson clonality was computed per sample as the square root of Simpson's diversity index over productive rearrangements. Here the immuneACCESS table is served through TCRdb, limited to in-frame sequences with V and J called. Missing clones are a known gap in these copies; in checked studies unresolved V genes cover under half, and the rest lacks a known reason. The V and J calls and clone size were taken over from that table, and D and trimming were inferred from the DNA. The sample table records fewer than 250,000 clones; 80% to 90% of these occur just once. The ten top clones hold 7.2% of the sample.

The germline V gene (reference sequence) specifies MNHEY as CDR1 and SMNVEV as CDR2. V gives up 6 bases and J gives up 2 bases, and the segment between their germline ends measures 14 bases. Inclusive of the bounding cysteine and phenylalanine, the CDR3 is 14 residues long. Only the CDR3 part of the read is kept: 42 bases, read in frame from the first base. The sample belongs to a study of blood T cell repertoires in COVID-19 (dated by TCRdb to 2018 to 2020). Concerning the study at large: For ImmuneRACE Cohort 3, a participant was defined as recovered based on two consecutive negative NP/OP PCR tests, clearance by a healthcare professional, or resolution of symptoms. Sample metadata almost always included a de-identified subject ID, COVID-19 status, age in years and sex. The repertoires were made available in a free public database intended to serve as a resource for research on the immune response to SARS-CoV-2. Where available, HLA class I and class II types were obtained from metadata supplied by the sample provider rather than from assay-based typing. Collaborator samples came from the United States, Italy and Spain and covered acute and convalescent phases of COVID-19. Subjects who had been exposed to COVID-19, were actively infected with it, or had recovered from it provided the deeply sampled blood TCRbeta repertoires that made up the dataset. The prospective study material was composed of cDNA or gDNA derived from T cells, B-cell-depleted T cells, or PBMCs. The samples were drawn from the first 160 participants of the ongoing ImmuneRACE study and from roughly 1,300 subjects provided by 6 global collaborators. Overall study outcomes, separate from this receptor: The amount of clinical and demographic metadata varied by source and participant and was provided uncurated.

This TCR was recovered from a man younger than 40 in a cohort exposed to, infected with or recovered from COVID-19 (not recorded which). The sequencing input was PBMCs or T cells enriched from blood (not recorded which). Rearrangement joined TRBV27 to TRBJ2-7, and possibly TRBD2, on 6 matching bases. The CDR3 region reads CASRGGSGAYEQYF. The DNA is TGTGCCAGCAGAGGCGGTAGCGGTGCCTACGAGCAGTACTTC.